This record concerns one T cell receptor (beta chain) sequence. The CDR3 consists of 16 residues. The germline V gene has CDR1 SGDLS and CDR2 YYNGEE. V shed 1 base, J shed 6 bases, and the junction held 10 bases outside the gene matches. This specimen belongs to a study of OX40 agonist ivuxolimab in advanced cancers. As for the study in general: Among those enrolled, mean age was about 60 years (range about 23 to 90) and approximately 83% were male.

Assay: immunoSEQ multiplex PCR; the TCRdb copy retains only in-frame clones and omits some. Of fewer than 65,000 clones listed, approximately 90% are singletons. This receptor was taken from an adult with an advanced solid tumor such as melanoma, head and neck, liver or kidney cancer. This specimen consisted of CD4+ or CD8+ T cells sorted from blood, obtained in a trial of the OX40 agonist ivuxolimab. This sequence joins TRBV9 and TRBJ2-3; 8 bases map to TRBD1. In DNA form, the CDR3 reads TGTGCCAGCAGCGTAACGCAAACAGGGGGTTTGGATACGCAGTATTTT. Protein: CASSVTQTGGLDTQYF. Filled out from reference TRBV9 and TRBJ2-3, the complete variable domain reads DSGVTQTPKHLITATGQRVTLRCSPRSGDLSVYWYQQSLDQGLQFLIQYYNGEERAKGNILERFSAQQFPDLHSELNLSSLELGDSALYFCASSVTQTGGLDTQYFGPGTRLTVL.